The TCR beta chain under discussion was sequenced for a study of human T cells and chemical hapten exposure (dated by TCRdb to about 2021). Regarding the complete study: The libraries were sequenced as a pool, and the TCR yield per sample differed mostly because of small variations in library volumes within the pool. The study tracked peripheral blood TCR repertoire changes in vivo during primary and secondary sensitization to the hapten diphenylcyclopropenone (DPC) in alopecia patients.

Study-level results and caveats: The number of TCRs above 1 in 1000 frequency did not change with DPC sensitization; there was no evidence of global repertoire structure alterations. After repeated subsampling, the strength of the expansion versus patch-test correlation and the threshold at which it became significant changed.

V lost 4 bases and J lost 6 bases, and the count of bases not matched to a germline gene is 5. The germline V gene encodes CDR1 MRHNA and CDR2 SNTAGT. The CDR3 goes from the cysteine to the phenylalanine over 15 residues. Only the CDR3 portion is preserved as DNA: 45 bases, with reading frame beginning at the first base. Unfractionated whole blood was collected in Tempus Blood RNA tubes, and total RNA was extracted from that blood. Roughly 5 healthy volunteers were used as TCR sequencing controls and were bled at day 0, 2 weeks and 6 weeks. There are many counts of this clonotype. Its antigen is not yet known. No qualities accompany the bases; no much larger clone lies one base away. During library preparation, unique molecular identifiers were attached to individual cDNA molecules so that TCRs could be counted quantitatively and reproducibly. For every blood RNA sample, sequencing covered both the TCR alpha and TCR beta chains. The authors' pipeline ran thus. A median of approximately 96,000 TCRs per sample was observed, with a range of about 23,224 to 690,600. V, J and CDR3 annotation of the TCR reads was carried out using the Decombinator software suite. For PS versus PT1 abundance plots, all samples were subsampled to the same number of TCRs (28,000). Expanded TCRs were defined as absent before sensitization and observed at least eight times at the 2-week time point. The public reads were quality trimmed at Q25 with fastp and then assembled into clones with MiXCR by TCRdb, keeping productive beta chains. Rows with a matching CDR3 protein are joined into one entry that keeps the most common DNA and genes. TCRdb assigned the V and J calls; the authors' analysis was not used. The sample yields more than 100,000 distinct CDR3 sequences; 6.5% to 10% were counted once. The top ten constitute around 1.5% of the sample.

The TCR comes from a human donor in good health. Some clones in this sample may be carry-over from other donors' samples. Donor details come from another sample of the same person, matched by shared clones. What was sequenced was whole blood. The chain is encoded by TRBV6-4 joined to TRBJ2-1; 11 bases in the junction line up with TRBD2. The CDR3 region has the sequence CASSGLAGSINEQFF. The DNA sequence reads TGTGCCAGCAGTGGACTAGCGGGATCTATCAATGAGCAGTTCTTC.